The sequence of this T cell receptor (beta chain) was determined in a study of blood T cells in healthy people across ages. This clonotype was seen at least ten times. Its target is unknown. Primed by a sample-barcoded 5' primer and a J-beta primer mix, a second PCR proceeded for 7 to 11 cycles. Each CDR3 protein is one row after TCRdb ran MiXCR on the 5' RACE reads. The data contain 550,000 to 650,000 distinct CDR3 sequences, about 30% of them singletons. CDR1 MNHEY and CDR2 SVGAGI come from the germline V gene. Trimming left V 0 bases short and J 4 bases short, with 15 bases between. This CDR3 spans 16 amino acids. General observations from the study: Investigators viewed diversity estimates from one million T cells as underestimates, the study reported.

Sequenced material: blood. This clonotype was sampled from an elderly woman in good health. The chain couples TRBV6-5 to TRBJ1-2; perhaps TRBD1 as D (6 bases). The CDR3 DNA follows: TGTGCCAGCAGTTACTCTGAGGGGGGGCTTGGCTATGGCTACACCTTC. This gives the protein CASSYSEGGLGYGYTF.